The 2 T cell receptor beta chains in this list originate from one sample, sequenced in a study of T cells in localized non-small cell lung cancer (dated by TCRdb to 2018 to 2020). Receptors were amplified or captured by the immunoSEQ multiplex PCR assay. TCRdb's version of the immuneACCESS table is confined to in-frame rearrangements and falls short of the full clone set. An unresolved V gene accounts for under half of the shortfall where checked; the remainder is of unknown origin. In all, the sample holds about 79,000 clones, and approximately 85% of those were seen once. The ten largest make up about 14% of the sample. The sequenced sample was peripheral blood, obtained before any cancer treatment. The origin of the receptors is a female donor older than 55 with stage I lung adenocarcinoma.

The J gene is TRBJ1-6, the V gene TRBV5-1, with D perhaps TRBD1 (5 bases). The CDR3 is 14 residues long. CDR1 is SGHRS, CDR2 YFSETQ, per germline. Trimming stripped 6 bases from V and 7 bases from J, with 14 bases between. The CDR3 spells CASNTGDLNSPLHF. CDR3 nucleotide sequence: TGCGCCAGCAACACAGGAGACCTGAATTCACCCCTCCACTTT.

The V gene is TRBV15, the J gene TRBJ1-5, with TRBD1 matching 8 bases. V was pared by 1 base and J by 3 bases, with 5 bases of the junction left unmatched. The CDR3 is 16 amino acids. Germline CDR1 LNHNV, CDR2 YYDKDF (reference sequence). This CDR3 is CATSRGNRGFNQPQHF. The CDR3, as DNA: TGTGCCACCAGCAGAGGGAACAGGGGGTTCAATCAGCCCCAGCATTTT.